This entry lists 23 T cell receptor beta chains sequenced from one sample in a study of blood T cell repertoires in COVID-19 (TCRdb year 2020). The library came from the immunoSEQ multiplex PCR assay. TCRdb stores this immuneACCESS table with in-frame sequences only. Part of the clones is absent; in the studies checked, under half of the shortfall reflects unresolved V genes, and no reason is known for the rest. This sample has approximately 150,000 clones in its table, and about 90% of those were observed once. The ten largest clones add up to approximately 4% of the sample. Material for sequencing was peripheral blood. These receptors were taken from a woman aged 70-85 years with acute or convalescent COVID-19.

This clone was seen once. This chain uses TRBV6-1 with TRBJ2-4; TRBD1 aligns across 10 bases. The length of the CDR3 is 17 residues. Trimming removed 4 bases from V and 1 base from J; junction bases left unmatched: 7. Germline V CDR1 and CDR2: MNHNS, SASEGT. In nucleotides, the CDR3 is TGTGCCAGCAGTGCTCGGGTGGGACAGGGGGCCAAAAACATTCAGTACTTC. Translated: CASSARVGQGAKNIQYF.

The chain combines TRBV10-3 with TRBJ2-7; 14 nucleotides line up with TRBD2. The ends lost 7 bases at V and 7 bases at J; junction bases unmatched: 12. CDR1 ENHRY and CDR2 SYGVKD come from the germline V gene. The CDR3 spans 16 residues. The CDR3 nucleotides read TGTGCCATCACCGCGGGACTAGCGGGAGAGGTATGGGAGCAGTACTTC. Its translation is CAITAGLAGEVWEQYF.

V is TRBV11-2 and J is TRBJ2-1; TRBD1 aligns across 7 bases. Germline V gene lookup returns CDR1 SGHAT and CDR2 FQNNGV. The CDR3 extends over 18 amino acids. After removal of 0 bases from V and 8 bases from J, the junction contained 16 bases not matched to a gene. The CDR3 nucleotides are TGTGCCAGCAGCTTAGACCCCTCCCGCCGACAGGGCGGTTATGAGCAGTTCTTC. Translated, it gives CASSLDPSRRQGGYEQFF.

The chain has TRBV2 and TRBJ1-2, with 7 bases matching TRBD1. V shed 2 bases, J shed 1 base, and the junction held 4 bases outside the gene matches. The CDR3 consists of 15 residues. Germline V gives CDR1 SNHLY, CDR2 FYNNEI. The CDR3 sequence: CASSEWGQLNYGYTF. CDR3 sequence (DNA): TGTGCCAGCAGTGAATGGGGACAGCTTAACTATGGCTACACCTTC.

This rearrangement joins TRBV7-9 to TRBJ2-5, with D possibly matching TRBD1 (5 bases). With 4 bases removed from V and 5 bases from J, the gap between germline ends came to 23 bases. Germline V gives CDR1 SEHNR, CDR2 FQNEAQ (reference sequence). The length of the CDR3 is 17 residues. The CDR3: CASSSTYTGPKGETQYF. The CDR3 region has the DNA TGTGCCAGCAGCTCAACGTACACCGGGCCCAAGGGGGAGACCCAGTACTTC.

The V call is TRBV5-4, the J call TRBJ1-2, with 8 bases fitting TRBD1. V dropped 4 bases and J dropped 4; count of bases not matched to a gene: 0. The CDR3 has 12 amino acids. Per germline, CDR1 SGHNT and CDR2 YYREEE (reference sequence). The CDR3 region is CASSDRGYGYTF. CDR3 in DNA: TGTGCCAGCAGCGACAGGGGCTATGGCTACACCTTC.

V and J are TRBV27 and TRBJ1-1, with 7 bases matching TRBD1. There are 13 residues in the CDR3. Germline V gene lookup returns CDR1 MNHEY and CDR2 SMNVEV (reference sequence). The ends lost 6 bases at V and 10 bases at J; junction bases unmatched: 11. CDR3 in amino acids: CASREGPWTGAFF. The CDR3 DNA reads TGTGCCAGCAGAGAGGGGCCGTGGACAGGAGCTTTCTTT.

The V gene is TRBV5-6, the J gene TRBJ1-2; 11 nucleotides agree with TRBD1. The CDR3 has 15 amino acids. The J segment lost 0 bases and the V segment lost 4 bases, leaving 2 bases of the junction unmatched. Germline V CDR1 and CDR2: SGHDT, YYEEEE. The CDR3 DNA follows: TGTGCCAGCAGCCGGGACAGGGGGACTAACTATGGCTACACCTTC. Amino acid sequence: CASSRDRGTNYGYTF.

The V and J genes are TRBV6-2 or TRBV6-3 and TRBJ1-2; 9 nucleotides align to TRBD1. The CDR3 is made up of 15 amino acids. Looked up from germline, CDR1 is MNHEY and CDR2 is SVGEGT. Unmatched junction bases numbered 12, after V lost 5 bases and J lost 8 bases. In DNA, the CDR3 is TGTGCCAGCAGTAGAAGACTAAACAGGGGGCCGGGCTACACCTTC. The encoded protein is CASSRRLNRGPGYTF.

V usage is TRBV19 and J usage is TRBJ2-2; D is perhaps TRBD1 (5 bases). V lost 7 bases, J lost 0 bases, and 9 bases lay in between. The CDR3 totals 14 residues. Per the germline V gene, CDR1 is LNHDA and CDR2 is SQIVND (reference sequence). The CDR3: CASMGPSNTGELFF. Written as DNA, the CDR3 is TGTGCCAGTATGGGGCCTTCGAACACCGGGGAGCTGTTTTTT.

V and J are TRBV4-3 and TRBJ1-6; 10 bases fit TRBD1. This CDR3 spans 14 amino acids. The germline CDR1 and CDR2 sequences are LGHNA and YSLEER. Trimming at V came to 4 bases and at J to 8 bases, leaving 2 bases not matched to a gene. CDR3 in amino acids: CASSPGQGYSPLHF. CDR3 coding DNA: TGCGCCAGCAGCCCGGGACAGGGGTATTCACCCCTCCACTTT.

The chain has TRBV6-4 and TRBJ1-2; 9 bases fit TRBD1. CDR1 MRHNA and CDR2 SNTAGT come from the germline V gene. The V and J ends lost 6 bases and 7 bases, in that order; junction bases with no gene match: 12. This CDR3 region has 15 residues. DNA of the CDR3: TGTGCCAGCAGAACTACCGGGACAGGGAGCTCTGGCTACACCTTC. Its translation: CASRTTGTGSSGYTF.

V gene TRBV18 combines with J gene TRBJ1-4, with a tentative D call TRBD1 (6 bases). Germline V gene sequence: CDR1 KGHSH, CDR2 LQKENI. The length of the CDR3 is 13 residues. V was trimmed by 3 bases and J by 12 bases, leaving 14 bases between them. As DNA, the CDR3 is TGTGCCAGCTCACCGAACCGACAGGAGCAACTGTTTTTT. Translated: CASSPNRQEQLFF.

V is TRBV30 and J is TRBJ1-5; D is undetermined. V was trimmed by 0 bases and J by 0 bases, leaving 9 bases between them. This CDR3 is built from 15 residues. Germline V gives CDR1 GTSNPN, CDR2 SVGIG (reference sequence). DNA for the CDR3: TGTGCCTGGAGTGTACGAGGGCTTAGCAATCAGCCCCAGCATTTT. Translating it yields CAWSVRGLSNQPQHF.

V is TRBV15 and J is TRBJ2-3; D call uncertain. Trimming took off 4 bases at V and 2 bases at J, with 4 bases between the two ends. Germline-derived CDR1 and CDR2 are LNHNV and YYDKDF (reference sequence). The CDR3 totals 12 residues. Written as DNA, the CDR3 is TGTGCCACCAGCATCTTCACAGATACGCAGTATTTT. This codes for CATSIFTDTQYF.

The chain uses TRBV5-1 and TRBJ1-5; 7 bases are a match to TRBD1. The germline V gene encodes CDR1 SGHRS and CDR2 YFSETQ. The CDR3 has 14 amino acids. V lost 4 bases to trimming and J lost 4 bases; unmatched junction nucleotides: 5. CDR3 DNA: TGCGCCAGCAGCACGGGACAGAGGAATCAGCCCCAGCATTTT. Translation gives CASSTGQRNQPQHF.

This clone was seen once. The chain uses TRBV5-6 and TRBJ1-4, with D uncertain. V was pared by 3 bases and J by 5 bases, with 17 bases between. Germline assignment: CDR1 SGHDT and CDR2 YYEEEE. The length of the CDR3 is 16 residues. This CDR3 is CASSSLGRGGNEKLFF. The CDR3 region has the DNA TGTGCCAGCAGCTCGCTCGGCCGGGGAGGGAATGAAAAACTGTTTTTT.

As for this clone: Compared with germline, one end of the junction differs, possibly owing to a read error. The chain combines TRBV7-2 with TRBJ1-4; no clear D gene. The CDR3 is made up of 11 amino acids. Germline V gene sequence: CDR1 SGHTA, CDR2 FQGNSA. CDR3 sequence reads: CASSLDRALHF. For the CDR3, the DNA is TGTGCCAGCAGCTTAGACAGAGCCCTCCATTTT.

This chain links TRBV28 with TRBJ2-3, with D uncertain. Trimming pared 3 bases from V and 2 bases from J, leaving 6 bases between. CDR3 length: 13 amino acids. The germline V gene has CDR1 MDHEN and CDR2 SYDVKM. The CDR3 loop is CASSFSSTDTQYF. In nucleotides, the CDR3 is TGTGCCAGCAGTTTTTCCTCCACAGATACGCAGTATTTT.

The chain uses TRBV9 and TRBJ2-1, with D unclear. The CDR3 spans 15 residues. Germline assignment: CDR1 SGDLS and CDR2 YYNGEE. With 0 bases removed from V and 2 bases from J, the gap between germline ends came to 9 bases. CDR3 protein: CASSVGPNTYNEQFF. CDR3 DNA: TGTGCCAGCAGCGTAGGGCCAAATACCTACAATGAGCAGTTCTTC.

This chain links TRBV4-3 with TRBJ2-3; 8 bases align to TRBD1. Germline CDR1 reads LGHNA; CDR2 reads YSLEER. Trimming took 1 base from V and 6 from J; bases not matched to a gene: 6. This CDR3 contains 15 residues. The DNA for the CDR3 is TGCGCCAGCAGCCAAGGGACAGGGTCAAGCGATACGCAGTATTTT. As protein: CASSQGTGSSDTQYF.

The rearrangement links TRBV5-1 to TRBJ2-7; D is perhaps TRBD2 (7 bases). Germline CDR1 reads SGHRS; CDR2 reads YFSETQ. V dropped 0 bases and J dropped 6 bases, with 16 bases sitting between them. The CDR3 sequence is 15 residues long. The CDR3 reads CASSLESGGLSEQYF. CDR3 DNA: TGCGCCAGCAGCTTGGAGTCCGGGGGGCTTAGCGAGCAGTACTTC.

The chain uses TRBV6-6 and TRBJ2-1; 11 positions agree with TRBD2. J gave up 0 bases and V 5 bases, and 12 bases lay outside the gene matches. The CDR3 length is 19 residues. CDR1 is MNHNY, CDR2 SVGAGI, per germline (reference sequence). The CDR3 DNA is TGTGCCAGCAGTCTACTAGCGGGAGCGATACCGAGCTCCTACAATGAGCAGTTCTTC. Translating it yields CASSLLAGAIPSSYNEQFF.